These 30 T cell receptor beta chains originate from one sample sequenced in a study of cytomegalovirus exposure and HLA in healthy donors (dated by TCRdb to 2016 to 2017). Preparation of the library involved the immunoSEQ multiplex PCR assay. Not all clones reach the TCRdb copy of this immuneACCESS table, which keeps in-frame sequences only. Checked studies attribute under half of the gap to unresolved V genes and leave the rest unexplained. The sample table lists roughly 350,000 clones, about nine tenths of them with a count of one. The top ten constitute 0.7% to 0.85% of the sample. The sequenced material came from PBMCs. The receptor set was obtained from a woman between 18 and 29 years old in good health and CMV-seronegative.

The J gene is TRBJ1-2, the V gene TRBV30; D remains ambiguous. The V and J ends lost 3 bases and 4 bases respectively, with 15 bases between them. Germline loops: CDR1 GTSNPN, CDR2 SVGIG (reference sequence). There are 14 residues in the CDR3. CDR3 sequence (DNA): TGTGCCTGGAGCCCAGAACTACGGGGCTATGGCTACACCTTC. Protein sequence: CAWSPELRGYGYTF.

The chain joins TRBV7-2 to TRBJ2-3, with D maybe TRBD1 (5 bases). Per germline, CDR1 SGHTA and CDR2 FQGNSA. With 6 bases removed from V and 1 base from J, the gap between germline ends came to 5 bases. The CDR3 spans 12 residues. The CDR3 DNA reads as TGTGCCAGCAGACAGGGCACAGATACGCAGTATTTT. Translating gives CASRQGTDTQYF.

Only one count was recorded for this clone. V is TRBV30 and J is TRBJ2-7; 8 nucleotides line up with TRBD2. Per germline, CDR1 GTSNPN and CDR2 SVGIG (reference sequence). The CDR3 loop spans 17 amino acids. The V segment lost 3 bases and the J segment 3 bases; nucleotides outside the gene matches: 16. CDR3 protein: CAWSPRGAGSGIYEQYF. In DNA form, the CDR3 reads TGTGCCTGGAGCCCTCGGGGTGCTGGTAGCGGGATCTACGAGCAGTACTTC.

The chain links TRBV7-9 to TRBJ2-7; D remains ambiguous. V was pared by 6 bases and J by 3 bases, with 12 bases between. CDR1 is SEHNR and CDR2 is FQNEAQ in the germline V gene (reference sequence). The CDR3 is made up of 13 amino acids. CDR3 loop: CASRPTWSYEQYF. The DNA for the CDR3 is TGTGCCAGCAGGCCAACGTGGAGCTACGAGCAGTACTTC. Using reference TRBV7-9 and TRBJ2-7 for the parts outside the CDR3, the full variable domain is DTGVSQNPRHKITKRGQNVTFRCDPISEHNRLYWYRQTLGQGPEFLTYFQNEAQLEKSRLLSDRFSAERPKGSFSTLEIQRTEQGDSAMYLCASRPTWSYEQYFGPGTRLTVT.

This clone occurred a few times. V usage is TRBV7-9 and J usage is TRBJ2-7; D gene uncertain. This CDR3 contains 12 residues. With 1 base removed from V and 6 bases from J, the gap between germline ends came to 7 bases. Germline loops: CDR1 SEHNR, CDR2 FQNEAQ (reference sequence). For the CDR3, the DNA is TGTGCCAGCAGCTTAGTAGTCTCCGAGCAGTACTTC. Translated, it gives CASSLVVSEQYF.

V is TRBV7-8 and J is TRBJ2-5; 8 bases match TRBD1. Germline V gene data show CDR1 as SGHVS and CDR2 as FQNEAQ. V was clipped by 4 bases and J by 5 bases; unmatched bases: 9. CDR3 length: 15 residues. The CDR3 DNA follows: TGTGCCAGCAGCTCGCGGACAGGGTTAATGGAGACCCAGTACTTC. Amino acid sequence: CASSSRTGLMETQYF.

The rearrangement links TRBV6-1 to TRBJ1-4; tentatively, D is TRBD1 (5 bases). This CDR3 contains 16 residues. Germline CDR1 and CDR2: MNHNS and SASEGT. The V and J ends lost 2 bases and 6 bases respectively, with 16 bases between them. The chain's CDR3 is CASSETLGRVDEKLFF. Written as DNA, the CDR3 is TGTGCCAGCAGTGAAACCCTCGGCAGGGTGGATGAAAAACTGTTTTTT.

This chain uses TRBV19 with TRBJ2-2; D is possibly TRBD2 (5 bases). The CDR3 length is 13 residues. V dropped 7 bases and J dropped 0 bases, with 6 bases sitting between them. Germline-derived CDR1 and CDR2 are LNHDA and SQIVND (reference sequence). CDR3 sequence: CASMRANTGELFF. CDR3 DNA sequence: TGTGCCAGTATGAGGGCGAACACCGGGGAGCTGTTTTTT.

The V and J genes are TRBV28 and TRBJ1-5; D gene ambiguous. Trimming left V 1 base short and J 6 bases short, with 13 bases between. CDR3 length equals 15 residues. Germline V gene sequence: CDR1 MDHEN, CDR2 SYDVKM. CDR3 nucleotide sequence: TGTGCCAGCAGTTTATTGGCCAGGCGGGGTCAGCCCCAGCATTTT. It specifies CASSLLARRGQPQHF.

This clone was seen a handful of times. The same CDR3 also results from other DNA sequences found in this sample. V gene TRBV18 combines with J gene TRBJ2-7; TRBD2 aligns across 7 bases. CDR1 and CDR2 (germline): KGHSH, LQKENI. CDR3 size: 14 residues. V gave up 3 bases and J gave up 1 base; unmatched junction bases: 3. The CDR3 sequence is CASSPLAGSYEQYF. The CDR3 DNA follows: TGTGCCAGCTCACCCTTAGCGGGTTCCTACGAGCAGTACTTC.

The chain has TRBV7-2 and TRBJ1-2, with TRBD1 as a possible D gene (6 bases). V lost 4 bases, J lost 0 bases, and 21 bases lay in between. The germline gives CDR1 SGHTA, CDR2 FQGNSA. CDR3 length: 18 residues. CDR3 bases: TGTGCCAGCAGCTCTTTAGCGCCCTTCAGGGGAACTAACTATGGCTACACCTTC. It codes for CASSSLAPFRGTNYGYTF.

CDR3 amino acids: CASSPPGLAGIYTDTQYF. CDR3 coding DNA: TGTGCCAGCAGCCCCCCGGGACTAGCGGGAATCTACACAGATACGCAGTATTTT. This sequence joins TRBV5-7 and TRBJ2-3; 13 nucleotides align to TRBD2. TRBV5-7 is noted as an ORF with a role that remains uncertain. The CDR3 is 18 residues long. V was pared by 4 bases and J by 2 bases, with 10 bases of the junction left unmatched.

CDR3 sequence reads: CATSSGQSVQPQHF. As DNA, the CDR3 is TGTGCCACCTCTTCGGGACAGTCTGTCCAGCCCCAGCATTTT. V and J are TRBV7-2 and TRBJ1-5, with 7 bases matching TRBD1. V shed 10 bases and J 7 bases; nucleotides not matched to a gene: 13. This CDR3 has 14 residues. Germline CDR1 reads SGHTA; CDR2 reads FQGNSA.

The chain couples TRBV7-9 to TRBJ2-7, with a weak D call TRBD1 (5 bases). CDR1 and CDR2 (germline): SEHNR, FQNEAQ (reference sequence). The CDR3 sequence is 12 residues long. With 5 bases removed from V and 6 bases from J, the gap between germline ends came to 11 bases. The CDR3 loop is CASSTGMGEQYF. The DNA for the CDR3 is TGTGCCAGCAGCACAGGAATGGGCGAGCAGTACTTC.

The V call is TRBV29-1, the J call TRBJ2-3; 11 bases map to TRBD2. This CDR3 is built from 14 residues. V trimming: 8 bases; J trimming: 5 bases; junction bases outside the gene matches: 9. CDR1 is SQVTM, CDR2 ANQGSEA, per germline. CDR3 amino acids: CSILSGRAEDTQYF. CDR3 coding DNA: TGCAGCATCCTTAGCGGGAGGGCTGAAGATACGCAGTATTTT.

The CDR3 here is CAISATSSHNTGELFF. The CDR3 DNA sequence: TGTGCCATCAGTGCGACTAGCTCCCACAACACCGGGGAGCTGTTTTTT. The genes are TRBV10-3 and TRBJ2-2; 7 bases fit TRBD2. The trim removed 4 bases at V and 2 bases at J, leaving 7 bases unmatched. This CDR3 contains 16 residues. CDR1 and CDR2 from the germline V gene are ENHRY and SYGVKD.

The chain joins TRBV2 to TRBJ1-5; TRBD1 might be the D (5 bases). Germline V lookup: CDR1 SNHLY, CDR2 FYNNEI. This CDR3 comprises 17 residues. V was cut by 3 bases and J by 0 bases, with 15 bases left in between. The CDR3 region has the DNA TGTGCCAGCAGTGAGTTGCGGACAACGGATAGCAATCAGCCCCAGCATTTT. Translating it yields CASSELRTTDSNQPQHF.

To note about this clone: The same CDR3 can be traced to other DNA sequences in this sample. The chain employs TRBV6-5 and TRBJ2-7; 11 bases align to TRBD2. Germline CDR1 is MNHEY and CDR2 is SVGAGI. The CDR3 runs 14 residues. V gave up 2 bases and J gave up 4 bases; unmatched junction bases: 1. CDR3 bases: TGTGCCAGCAGTTACGCTAGCGGGAGGTACGAGCAGTACTTC. Its translation: CASSYASGRYEQYF.

The chain uses TRBV5-1 and TRBJ2-7; possible D gene TRBD2, 6 bases. Germline CDR1 reads SGHRS; CDR2 reads YFSETQ. The ends were cut back, 3 bases at V and 5 bases at J, with 15 bases in the middle. The CDR3 has 14 residues. The CDR3 region is CASSSERAPDEQYF. The CDR3 bases are TGCGCCAGCAGCTCCGAGCGGGCGCCGGACGAGCAGTACTTC.

The genes are TRBV28 and TRBJ2-4; the match to TRBD1 covers 10 bases. V lost 9 bases, J lost 0 bases, and 11 bases stayed unmatched. This CDR3 comprises 17 residues. Per the germline V gene, CDR1 is MDHEN and CDR2 is SYDVKM. Written as DNA, the CDR3 is TGTGCCAGTTCCGGGACAGGGGCTGACCTAGCCAAAAACATTCAGTACTTC. This gives the protein CASSGTGADLAKNIQYF.

The gene calls are TRBV5-1 and TRBJ1-3; D uncertain. Trimming left V 5 bases short and J 0 bases short, with 15 bases between. Germline assignment: CDR1 SGHRS and CDR2 YFSETQ. The CDR3 spans 16 residues. This CDR3 is CASRSATTGSGNTIYF. The CDR3 bases are TGCGCCAGCAGGTCGGCTACTACCGGCTCTGGAAACACCATATATTTT.

V and J are TRBV28 and TRBJ1-5, with TRBD1 as a possible D gene (6 bases). Looked up from germline, CDR1 is MDHEN and CDR2 is SYDVKM. The CDR3 covers 17 residues. The germline V and J ends were trimmed by 2 bases and 4 bases, with 18 bases remaining between them. CDR3 region: CASSLPSEDRLNQPQHF. DNA for the CDR3: TGTGCCAGCAGTTTACCATCGGAGGACAGATTAAATCAGCCCCAGCATTTT.

The V and J genes are TRBV6-6 and TRBJ2-7; TRBD2 matches at 11 bases. With 4 bases clipped from V and 6 bases from J, the junction kept 5 bases outside the gene matches. Germline loops: CDR1 MNHNY, CDR2 SVGAGI (reference sequence). The CDR3 spans 14 residues. CDR3 nucleotides: TGTGCCAGCAGTTCAACTAGCGGGAGTTTCGAGCAGTACTTC. This sequence encodes CASSSTSGSFEQYF.

Points on this clone: Other DNA sequences in the sample encode the same CDR3. V is TRBV9 and J is TRBJ2-5; 12 bases line up with TRBD2. The CDR3 runs 15 residues. Germline V gives CDR1 SGDLS, CDR2 YYNGEE. V was pared by 0 bases and J by 5 bases, with 2 bases of the junction left unmatched. CDR3 protein: CASSVASGRAETQYF. The CDR3 nucleotides read TGTGCCAGCAGCGTAGCTAGCGGGAGGGCTGAGACCCAGTACTTC. Complete variable domain (other parts from reference TRBV9 and TRBJ2-5): DSGVTQTPKHLITATGQRVTLRCSPRSGDLSVYWYQQSLDQGLQFLIQYYNGEERAKGNILERFSAQQFPDLHSELNLSSLELGDSALYFCASSVASGRAETQYFGPGTRLLVL.

V and J are TRBV19 and TRBJ1-5; D unresolved. CDR1 is LNHDA, CDR2 SQIVND, per germline (reference sequence). This CDR3 has 14 residues. V lost 3 bases and J lost 2, with 8 bases in between. DNA of the CDR3: TGTGCCAGTAGTATGAGGGAGGGCAATCAGCCCCAGCATTTT. Translated: CASSMREGNQPQHF.

The V gene is TRBV9, the J gene TRBJ2-2, with TRBD2 as a possible D gene (6 bases). Trimming took 0 bases from V and 5 from J, leaving 14 bases between them. The CDR3 extends over 16 amino acids. CDR1 and CDR2 (germline): SGDLS, YYNGEE. The CDR3 bases are TGTGCCAGCAGCGTAGGGTGGAGGGTAGAGACCGGGGAGCTGTTTTTT. This codes for CASSVGWRVETGELFF. Using reference TRBV9 and TRBJ2-2 for the parts outside the CDR3, the full variable domain is DSGVTQTPKHLITATGQRVTLRCSPRSGDLSVYWYQQSLDQGLQFLIQYYNGEERAKGNILERFSAQQFPDLHSELNLSSLELGDSALYFCASSVGWRVETGELFFGEGSRLTVL.

The chain joins TRBV29-1 to TRBJ1-1; D perhaps matches TRBD1 (5 bases). The V and J ends lost 2 bases and 6 bases respectively, with 13 bases between them. The CDR3 sequence is 13 residues long. Germline CDR1 is SQVTM and CDR2 is ANQGSEA. CDR3 bases: TGCAGCGTTGAACTGGGGGGAGATCCTGAAGCTTTCTTT. Translated: CSVELGGDPEAFF.

A few counts support this clone. V and J are TRBV4-3 and TRBJ1-2, with TRBD1 matching over 10 bases. Germline-derived CDR1 and CDR2 are LGHNA and YSLEER. Trimming cost V 1 base and J 8 bases; bases outside gene matches: 4. The CDR3 loop spans 14 amino acids. CDR3 coding DNA: TGCGCCAGCAGCCAAGGACAGGGGGCTGAAGGCTACACCTTC. Protein sequence: CASSQGQGAEGYTF.

The count of this clone is one. The chain is built from TRBV6-4 and TRBJ2-3; D gene unclear. Deletions cut 8 bases from V and 3 bases from J, with 6 bases between. Germline V CDR1 and CDR2: MRHNA, SNTAGT. This CDR3 spans 11 amino acids. This CDR3 reads CASARTDTQYF. The CDR3 DNA sequence: TGTGCCAGCGCCAGGACAGATACGCAGTATTTT.

The V gene is TRBV2, the J gene TRBJ2-3, with 9 bases lining up with TRBD2. This CDR3 is 14 amino acids long. Germline V gene data show CDR1 as SNHLY and CDR2 as FYNNEI. V lost 3 bases, J lost 4 bases, and 2 bases stayed unmatched. The CDR3 protein is CASSEGLAADTQYF. The CDR3 coding sequence is TGTGCCAGCAGTGAGGGACTAGCTGCAGATACGCAGTATTTT.